The clone carrying this TCR beta chain was seen more than once but under ten times. Its specificity is not known. This sample stems from a study of T cell repertoires in cytomegalovirus infection. The wider study: Indicated by public TCR beta signatures were CMV infection and matching HLA type.

Whole-study results and caveats: It was HLA-C-restricted CMV-specific TCR beta clonotypes that dominated the response ex vivo. Adding up the frequency of public TCR beta families identified people who carried CMV plus the relevant HLA.

Using its own MiXCR run on the reads, TCRdb lists one record per CDR3 protein. The repertoire holds almost 550,000 distinct CDR3 sequences, with approximately 16% as singletons. CDR1 is SGHVT and CDR2 is SQSDAQ in the germline V gene. The CDR3 runs to 16 residues. V was pared by 5 bases and J by 0 bases, with 9 bases of the junction left unmatched. This receptor was obtained from a human donor in good health (CMV status not recorded). Some clones in this sample may be carry-over from other donors' samples. Sample: CD8+ T cells from PBMCs. The V call is TRBV7-4, the J call TRBJ2-7; 8 nucleotides align to TRBD2. CDR3 nucleotide sequence: TGTGCCAGCAGCCCCCCTTTTGCGGGAGGCTCCTACGAGCAGTACTTC. Residues: CASSPPFAGGSYEQYF.